This T cell receptor beta chain came from a study of T cells after yellow fever vaccination. A few counts support this clonotype. Its specificity is unknown. One entry per CDR3 protein, called by TCRdb with MiXCR from the 5' RACE reads. This repertoire shows about 150,000 distinct CDR3 sequences, roughly 6.7% found once; its top ten account for under 0.7%. Notes on the study in general: Abundant clonotypes from the bulk population could contaminate FACS-sorted repertoires.

The input for sequencing was CD4+ T cells sorted from PBMCs, taken 10 days after the yellow fever booster vaccination. The sequence was obtained from a man under 40 who received the YFV17D yellow fever vaccine.

The DNA of the CDR3 is TGTGCCAGCAGCCCTTTCGGGGGGCAGTACGAGCAGTACTTC. Its translation: CASSPFGGQYEQYF. V gene TRBV7-2 combines with J gene TRBJ2-7; the D gene is possibly TRBD2 (7 bases). CDR1 is SGHTA and CDR2 is FQGNSA in the germline V gene. This CDR3 is 14 amino acids long. The V gene lost 5 bases and the J gene lost 4 bases, with 15 bases spanning the gap.